These 24 T cell receptor beta chains originate from one sample sequenced in a study of CD8 T cells in Susac syndrome. RNA totalling about 0.5 to 1 ug underwent reverse transcription with random hexamers. TCRdb re-derived calls from the immunoSEQ multiplex PCR reads in MiXCR, one entry per CDR3 protein. The top ten hold 0.087% of the sample, which has 150,000 to 200,000 distinct CDR3 sequences, roughly 91% seen once. The sequenced sample was CD4+ T cells from PBMCs. Receptors were obtained from a human donor with Susac syndrome.

The chain employs TRBV3-1 and TRBJ1-2, with D tentatively TRBD1 (6 bases). The CDR3 consists of 14 residues. Trimming pared 4 bases from V and 4 bases from J, leaving 13 bases between. Germline-derived CDR1 and CDR2 are LGHDT and YNNKEL (reference sequence). CDR3 sequence reads: CASSPGDRGYGYTF. The CDR3 DNA reads TGTGCCAGCAGCCCAGGGGACCGTGGCTATGGCTACACCTTC.

This rearrangement joins TRBV4-2 to TRBJ1-2; D is unclear. V shed 3 bases and J shed 1 base, with 21 bases lying between them. The CDR3 extends over 18 amino acids. Germline V gene sequence: CDR1 LGHNA, CDR2 YNFKEQ. The chain's CDR3 is CASSHQTESLYHNYGYTF. DNA of the CDR3: TGTGCCAGCAGCCACCAGACGGAATCTCTTTACCATAACTATGGCTACACCTTC.

V is TRBV18 and J is TRBJ1-1, with a possible D match to TRBD1 (6 bases). The CDR3 runs 16 residues. The V and J ends lost 0 bases and 0 bases respectively, with 11 bases between them. Germline CDR1 KGHSH, CDR2 LQKENI. CDR3 sequence (DNA): TGTGCCAGCTCACCACCGTCAACAGGGATGAACACTGAAGCTTTCTTT. This codes for CASSPPSTGMNTEAFF.

This rearrangement joins TRBV7-8 to TRBJ1-2; possible D gene TRBD1, 6 bases. Trimming shortened V by 1 base and J by 4 bases, and 10 bases separated the two germline ends. The CDR3 runs to 14 residues. Germline V gives CDR1 SGHVS, CDR2 FQNEAQ. The CDR3 loop reads CASSLGEGGYGYTF. CDR3 DNA sequence: TGTGCCAGCAGCTTAGGGGAGGGGGGCTATGGCTACACCTTC. Full variable domain (rest looked up from reference TRBV7-8 and TRBJ1-2): GAGVSQSPRYKVAKRGQDVALRCDPISGHVSLFWYQQALGQGPEFLTYFQNEAQLDKSGLPSDRFFAERPEGSVSTLKIQRTQQEDSAVYLCASSLGEGGYGYTFGSGTRLTVV.

This clonotype has a single count. This chain links TRBV6-6 with TRBJ2-7; D uncertain. Germline V gives CDR1 MNHNY, CDR2 SVGAGI (reference sequence). This CDR3 contains 15 residues. Trimming removed 10 bases from V and 2 bases from J, with 21 bases in between. CDR3: CATRAERKRTYEQYF. CDR3 nucleotide sequence: TGTGCCACCCGGGCGGAAAGAAAACGAACCTACGAGCAGTACTTC.

The J gene is TRBJ2-1, the V gene TRBV6-6; a possible D gene is TRBD1 (7 bases). The CDR3 is 16 amino acids. Germline V gene data show CDR1 as MNHNY and CDR2 as SVGAGI (reference sequence). Trimming shortened V by 5 bases and J by 1 base, and 15 bases separated the two germline ends. In DNA, the CDR3 is TGTGCCAGCAGTATCTCCAGGGGGGCATCCTACAATGAGCAGTTCTTC. Translation gives CASSISRGASYNEQFF.

This rearrangement joins TRBV30 to TRBJ1-1; D unclear. The CDR3 totals 11 residues. Trimming stripped 3 bases from V and 5 bases from J, with 7 bases between. The germline V gene encodes CDR1 GTSNPN and CDR2 SVGIG (reference sequence). The CDR3 reads CAWRVGTEAFF. The CDR3 region has the DNA TGTGCCTGGAGAGTTGGGACTGAAGCTTTCTTT.

This clonotype has only a few counts. The rearrangement links TRBV5-1 to TRBJ2-2; D remains unclear. The CDR3 consists of 14 residues. Germline V gene lookup returns CDR1 SGHRS and CDR2 YFSETQ. Trimming shortened V by 0 bases and J by 5 bases, and 8 bases separated the two germline ends. The CDR3 sequence: CASSLATPTGELFF. CDR3 sequence (DNA): TGCGCCAGCAGCTTGGCAACGCCTACCGGGGAGCTGTTTTTT.

V and J are TRBV20-1 and TRBJ1-2; D gene ambiguous. The V gene lost 3 bases and the J gene lost 1 base, with 9 bases spanning the gap. From germline, CDR1 is DFQATT and CDR2 SNEGSKA (reference sequence). This CDR3 has 13 amino acids. CDR3 amino acids: CSASSFSNYGYTF. CDR3 DNA sequence: TGCAGTGCTAGTAGTTTCAGTAACTATGGCTACACCTTC.

This clonotype was seen more than once but under ten times. V usage is TRBV6-5 and J usage is TRBJ2-7; TRBD2 might be the D (5 bases). Germline values: CDR1 MNHEY, CDR2 SVGAGI. The CDR3 covers 15 residues. V was clipped by 5 bases and J by 6 bases, with 20 bases between them. The CDR3 DNA reads as TGTGCCAGCAGTCACGGGGTTTCGGTTGATCGCGAGCAGTACTTC. Protein sequence: CASSHGVSVDREQYF.

The rearrangement uses TRBV6-5 and TRBJ1-2; 8 bases align to TRBD1. Germline lookup yields CDR1 MNHEY and CDR2 SVGAGI. The CDR3 is made up of 17 amino acids. The V and J ends lost 5 bases and 5 bases, in that order; junction bases with no gene match: 16. As DNA, the CDR3 is TGTGCCAGCAGTAACCGGAATCCCGGGACAGGAAGTTATGGCTACACCTTC. The encoded protein is CASSNRNPGTGSYGYTF.

The chain links TRBV7-9 to TRBJ1-4, with D possibly TRBD1 on 6 matching bases. Trimming removed 5 bases at V and 7 bases at J, with 17 bases between. Germline CDR1 SEHNR, CDR2 FQNEAQ (reference sequence). The CDR3 has 15 amino acids. CDR3 sequence (DNA): TGTGCCAGCAGCCCACTGGACAGAAAAGGTGAAAAACTGTTTTTT. Amino acid sequence: CASSPLDRKGEKLFF.

The chain couples TRBV5-4 to TRBJ2-5; 10 nucleotides agree with TRBD2. Per germline, CDR1 SGHNT and CDR2 YYREEE (reference sequence). V was pared by 4 bases and J by 4 bases, with 10 bases of the junction left unmatched. There are 16 residues in the CDR3. The CDR3 DNA is TGTGCCAGCAGCACCGGACTAGCGGCTTCGACAGAGACCCAGTACTTC. Amino acids: CASSTGLAASTETQYF.

The chain recombines TRBV19 with TRBJ2-3; 11 bases fit TRBD2. The junction had 3 bases not matched to a gene; V was cut back by 3 bases and J by 4 bases. This CDR3 comprises 15 residues. Germline CDR1 is LNHDA and CDR2 is SQIVND (reference sequence). CDR3 in amino acids: CASSMTSGAPDTQYF. The CDR3 nucleotides read TGTGCCAGTAGTATGACTAGCGGGGCGCCAGATACGCAGTATTTT. The full variable domain, its missing parts supplied by reference TRBV19 and TRBJ2-3, is DGGITQSPKYLFRKEGQNVTLSCEQNLNHDAMYWYRQDPGQGLRLIYYSQIVNDFQKGDIAEGYSVSREKKESFPLTVTSAQKNPTAFYLCASSMTSGAPDTQYFGPGTRLTVL.

The chain employs TRBV28 and TRBJ2-7, with 8 bases fitting TRBD2. The V segment lost 4 bases and the J segment 2 bases; nucleotides outside the gene matches: 4. This CDR3 comprises 14 residues. Germline V gene data show CDR1 as MDHEN and CDR2 as SYDVKM. CDR3 sequence reads: CASSSGGRTYEQYF. The CDR3 DNA sequence: TGTGCCAGCAGTTCAGGCGGGAGGACCTACGAGCAGTACTTC.

The chain combines TRBV12-5 with TRBJ2-5; D is uncertain. V lost 4 bases and J lost 5, with 11 bases in between. CDR3 length: 13 amino acids. The germline V gene encodes CDR1 LGHNT and CDR2 FRNRAP. The CDR3 bases are TGTGCTAGTGGTTCGCCAATGGGGGAGACCCAGTACTTC. Amino acid sequence: CASGSPMGETQYF. Based on the CDR3 plus reference TRBV12-5 and TRBJ2-5, the full variable domain is DARVTQTPRHKVTEMGQEVTMRCQPILGHNTVFWYRQTMMQGLELLAYFRNRAPLDDSGMPKDRFSAEMPDATLATLKIQPSEPRDSAVYFCASGSPMGETQYFGPGTRLLVL.

V is TRBV2 and J is TRBJ2-7; TRBD2 matches 10 bases. Germline V lookup: CDR1 SNHLY, CDR2 FYNNEI. The CDR3 length is 16 residues. Germline trimming cut 4 bases from V and 4 bases from J; bases unmatched to any gene: 10. CDR3 in DNA: TGTGCCAGCAGTGTCGCCGCTAGCGGGGGACCTTACGAGCAGTACTTC. It is translated as CASSVAASGGPYEQYF. Combining the CDR3 with reference TRBV2 and TRBJ2-7 gives the whole variable domain EPEVTQTPSHQVTQMGQEVILRCVPISNHLYFYWYRQILGQKVEFLVSFYNNEISEKSEIFDDQFSVERPDGSNFTLKIRSTKLEDSAMYFCASSVAASGGPYEQYFGPGTRLTVT.

The chain links TRBV13 to TRBJ1-2, with a weak D call TRBD1 (5 bases). CDR1 and CDR2 (germline): PRHDT, FYEKMQ (reference sequence). The ends were cut back, 1 base at V and 3 bases at J, with 6 bases in the middle. The CDR3 runs to 13 residues. In DNA form, the CDR3 reads TGTGCCAGCAGCTTAGAGGGGTACTATGGCTACACCTTC. The encoded protein is CASSLEGYYGYTF.

This chain uses TRBV6-1 with TRBJ2-7; 9 positions match TRBD2. The J segment lost 2 bases and the V segment lost 1 base, leaving 3 bases of the junction unmatched. This CDR3 has 15 amino acids. The germline gives CDR1 MNHNS, CDR2 SASEGT. CDR3 amino acids: CASSEGLADAYEQYF. The CDR3 DNA sequence: TGTGCCAGCAGTGAAGGACTAGCGGACGCCTACGAGCAGTACTTC.

The chain couples TRBV7-2 to TRBJ1-3; D gene ambiguous. This CDR3 spans 16 amino acids. The germline gives CDR1 SGHTA, CDR2 FQGNSA. Trimming cost V 1 base and J 3 bases, with 13 bases left between them. As DNA, the CDR3 is TGTGCCAGCAGCTTAGGGGCGGGGAGCTTTGGAAACACCATATATTTT. Encoded protein: CASSLGAGSFGNTIYF.

CDR3 sequence (DNA): TGTGCCAGCATCCGGGAATGGGCAACTGCTGGGGCCAACGTCCTGACTTTC. Its protein is CASIREWATAGANVLTF. The rearrangement joins TRBV2 to TRBJ2-6; D perhaps matches TRBD2 (5 bases). This CDR3 comprises 17 residues. Germline V gives CDR1 SNHLY, CDR2 FYNNEI. With 7 bases removed from V and 2 bases from J, the gap between germline ends came to 18 bases.

The V call is TRBV30, the J call TRBJ2-7; 7 bases line up with TRBD1. J was trimmed by 5 bases and V by 0 bases; bases with no gene match: 1. The CDR3 is 12 residues long. Germline V gene lookup returns CDR1 GTSNPN and CDR2 SVGIG (reference sequence). The CDR3 sequence is CAWSVTGDEQYF. In DNA form, the CDR3 reads TGTGCCTGGAGTGTAACAGGGGACGAGCAGTACTTC.

The chain employs TRBV10-3 and TRBJ2-7, with TRBD1 matching over 9 bases. The CDR3 spans 14 residues. Unmatched junction bases numbered 10, after V lost 6 bases and J lost 7 bases. The germline gives CDR1 ENHRY, CDR2 SYGVKD. The CDR3 protein is CAIRAGTGFGEQYF. The CDR3 nucleotides are TGTGCCATCAGGGCCGGGACAGGGTTTGGAGAGCAGTACTTC.

V gene TRBV4-1 combines with J gene TRBJ2-7, with 9 bases identical to TRBD2. Per the germline V gene, CDR1 is MGHRA and CDR2 is YSYEKL. Germline trimming cut 0 bases from V and 1 base from J; bases unmatched to any gene: 1. The CDR3 runs to 15 residues. This chain's CDR3 is CASSQESGRSYEQYF. The CDR3 DNA follows: TGCGCCAGCAGCCAAGAGAGCGGGAGGTCCTACGAGCAGTACTTC.